A single sample gave rise to the 29 T cell receptor beta chains below, sequenced in a study of shared clonotypes between healthy human individuals. Repertoires were generated with immunoSEQ multiplex PCR, while TCRdb's copy carries only in-frame clones and drops some. The sample records roughly 1 million clones, under 80% being singletons. Material: memory CD4+ T cells sorted from blood. Subset indicated: CD45RA-negative fraction. The receptors stem from a young man in good health.

V usage is TRBV6-6 and J usage is TRBJ1-5; D not certain. The CDR3 has 12 amino acids. Trimming took 11 bases from V and 4 from J, leaving 12 bases between them. The V gene's germline CDR1 is MNHNY and CDR2 SVGAGI (reference sequence). CDR3 protein: CAVRDRNQPQHF. Here the CDR3 DNA reads TGTGCCGTTCGGGATAGGAATCAGCCCCAGCATTTT.

This chain connects TRBV21-1 to TRBJ2-3; the table's D call of TRBD1 was not tested on the DNA. TRBV21-1 is tagged as a pseudogene. There are 18 residues in the CDR3. The CDR3 nucleotides are TGTGCCAGCAGCACCAGTCCGGCCGGGACAGAGAGCACAGATACGCAGTATTTT. Protein sequence: CASSTSPAGTESTDTQYF.

The V and J genes are TRBV15 and TRBJ2-5, with no clear D. The V gene lost 5 bases and the J gene lost 4 bases, with 14 bases spanning the gap. The CDR3 totals 14 residues. Germline V gene lookup returns CDR1 LNHNV and CDR2 YYDKDF (reference sequence). This CDR3 reads CATSYRETLETQYF. The CDR3 nucleotides are TGTGCCACCAGCTATCGCGAAACCCTAGAGACCCAGTACTTC.

This chain uses TRBV2 with TRBJ2-5, with 8 nucleotides matching TRBD2. The CDR3 runs to 14 residues. Losses at the gene ends were 7 bases for V and 4 bases for J; bases not matched to a gene: 8. CDR1 is SNHLY, CDR2 FYNNEI, per germline. The CDR3 region has the DNA TGTGCCAGCAATTTCGGGGGGGTAGGAGAGACCCAGTACTTC. Protein sequence: CASNFGGVGETQYF.

V usage is TRBV29-1 and J usage is TRBJ2-6; a possible D gene is TRBD1 (5 bases). The ends were cut back, 1 base at V and 2 bases at J, with 9 bases in the middle. This CDR3 is 15 amino acids long. Per the germline V gene, CDR1 is SQVTM and CDR2 is ANQGSEA. CDR3 in amino acids: CSVEAPGTGANVLTF. In DNA, the CDR3 is TGCAGCGTTGAAGCACCAGGGACTGGGGCCAACGTCCTGACTTTC.

This clone has a handful of counts. Additional DNA sequences in this sample encode the identical CDR3. This rearrangement joins TRBV7-9 to TRBJ1-1; D not resolved. Germline assignment: CDR1 SEHNR and CDR2 FQNEAQ (reference sequence). CDR3 length: 13 residues. The V end lost 3 bases, the J end lost 0 bases, and 5 bases lay between the germline ends. The CDR3 sequence: CASSLGMNTEAFF. The CDR3 coding sequence is TGTGCCAGCAGCTTGGGGATGAACACTGAAGCTTTCTTT.

This clone was seen ten or more times. The J gene is TRBJ2-1, the V gene TRBV14, with D perhaps matching TRBD2 (6 bases). V lost 4 bases to trimming and J lost 7 bases, with 14 bases between them. Germline V CDR1 and CDR2: SGHDN, FVKESK. The CDR3 contains 14 residues. CDR3 sequence (DNA): TGTGCCAGCAGCCCACAACTAGCACGGAATGAGCAGTTCTTC. Protein product: CASSPQLARNEQFF.

The chain is built from TRBV5-6 and TRBJ1-6, with 8 bases identical to TRBD1. V was clipped by 4 bases and J by 4 bases; unmatched bases: 7. CDR3 length equals 16 residues. Germline-derived CDR1 and CDR2 are SGHDT and YYEEEE. In DNA form, the CDR3 reads TGTGCCAGCAGCCGCGACAGGGGCGGTTATAATTCACCCCTCCACTTT. Translation: CASSRDRGGYNSPLHF.

This clone is a singleton in its sample. This sequence joins TRBV6-6 and TRBJ2-3, with TRBD1 identical over 8 bases. V shed 1 base and J 6 bases; nucleotides not matched to a gene: 6. CDR1 and CDR2 (germline): MNHNY, SVGAGI (reference sequence). CDR3 size: 15 residues. CDR3 protein: CASSYFQGAGDTQYF. For the CDR3, the DNA is TGTGCCAGCAGTTACTTTCAGGGGGCAGGGGATACGCAGTATTTT.

This clone appeared many times. J is TRBJ2-7 and V is TRBV4-1, with 7 bases fitting TRBD2. This CDR3 comprises 14 residues. V was clipped by 0 bases and J by 4 bases; unmatched bases: 3. Germline V gives CDR1 MGHRA, CDR2 YSYEKL. CDR3 sequence reads: CASSQDWRGYEQYF. CDR3 DNA sequence: TGCGCCAGCAGCCAAGATTGGCGGGGGTACGAGCAGTACTTC.

This clone was seen a few times. The chain employs TRBV6-6 and TRBJ1-5, with TRBD1 matching over 10 bases. After removal of 8 bases from V and 5 bases from J, the junction contained 3 bases not matched to a gene. CDR3 length: 13 residues. Germline assignment: CDR1 MNHNY and CDR2 SVGAGI (reference sequence). This CDR3 reads CASAGQGYQPQHF. CDR3 coding DNA: TGTGCCAGCGCGGGACAGGGGTATCAGCCCCAGCATTTT.

V gene TRBV5-4 combines with J gene TRBJ2-2; no clear D. The CDR3 runs 15 residues. V lost 0 bases and J lost 3, with 9 bases in between. Germline CDR1 reads SGHNT; CDR2 reads YYREEE (reference sequence). CDR3 in amino acids: CASSLGTTDTGELFF. CDR3 coding DNA: TGTGCCAGCAGCTTGGGTACTACCGACACCGGGGAGCTGTTTTTT.

The rearrangement uses TRBV6-1 and TRBJ1-2, with D perhaps matching TRBD1 (6 bases). CDR3 length: 14 amino acids. V was pared by 6 bases and J by 2 bases, with 13 bases between. In germline, CDR1 is MNHNS, CDR2 SASEGT. CDR3 residues: CASSKGGGNYGYTF. The CDR3 nucleotides read TGTGCCAGCAGCAAAGGGGGGGGAAACTATGGCTACACCTTC.

In the case of this clone: The same CDR3 arises from other DNA sequences in this sample as well. The chain carries TRBV20-1 and TRBJ2-3; D is unresolved. The CDR3 has 11 residues. Germline assignment: CDR1 DFQATT and CDR2 SNEGSKA (reference sequence). V lost 6 bases to trimming and J lost 6 bases, with 10 bases between them. The CDR3 loop reads CSANHRDTQYF. DNA for the CDR3: TGCAGTGCAAACCATAGGGATACGCAGTATTTT.

The chain recombines TRBV14 with TRBJ1-1, with a weak D call TRBD1 (5 bases). The germline gives CDR1 SGHDN, CDR2 FVKESK. With 4 bases removed from V and 1 base from J, the gap between germline ends came to 10 bases. CDR3 size: 14 residues. CDR3 sequence: CASSPGLGNTEAFF. As DNA, the CDR3 is TGTGCCAGCAGCCCAGGGTTAGGGAACACTGAAGCTTTCTTT.

CDR3 in amino acids: CASNKGESPLHF. The CDR3 region has the DNA TGTGCCAGTAACAAAGGAGAATCACCCCTCCACTTT. The chain combines TRBV19 with TRBJ1-6, with D unresolved. V was pared by 7 bases and J by 10 bases, with 11 bases between. This CDR3 has 12 amino acids. Per germline, CDR1 LNHDA and CDR2 SQIVND (reference sequence).

The chain combines TRBV5-3 with TRBJ2-6; D ambiguous. TRBV5-3 is given ORF status, its function remaining uncertain. V lost 2 bases and J 0 bases, leaving 12 bases between the germline ends. This CDR3 is 17 amino acids long. The CDR3 DNA reads TGTGCCAGAAGCTTAAGGCGACCGCACTCTGGGGCCAACGTCCTGACTTTC. It translates to CARSLRRPHSGANVLTF.

The V and J genes are TRBV7-2 and TRBJ2-7; 7 bases are shared with TRBD2. The CDR3 is made up of 15 amino acids. Germline CDR1 reads SGHTA; CDR2 reads FQGNSA. V was pared by 6 bases and J by 6 bases, with 14 bases of the junction left unmatched. The CDR3 is CASRSSGTSTGEQYF. The DNA for the CDR3 is TGTGCCAGCAGATCCAGCGGGACCTCTACCGGCGAGCAGTACTTC.

Concerning this clone: Other nucleotide sequences from this sample produce the same CDR3. V usage is TRBV30 and J usage is TRBJ1-4; no reliable D call. CDR3 length equals 13 residues. The germline V gene encodes CDR1 GTSNPN and CDR2 SVGIG (reference sequence). Trimming took off 2 bases at V and 5 bases at J, with 9 bases between the two ends. The CDR3 bases are TGTGCCTGGAGTTCCGGACGGAATGAAAAACTGTTTTTT. Its protein is CAWSSGRNEKLFF.

This clone was counted a single time. The chain uses TRBV18 and TRBJ2-5; D unresolved. Trimming took 3 bases from V and 0 from J, leaving 11 bases between them. This CDR3 contains 15 residues. Germline CDR1 KGHSH, CDR2 LQKENI. In DNA, the CDR3 is TGTGCCAGCTCACCGGGATTAGCCAACCAAGAGACCCAGTACTTC. Its protein product is CASSPGLANQETQYF.

Notes on this clone: This may be a read error: a much more frequent sequence differs by one nucleotide. The chain couples TRBV28 to TRBJ1-1; D gene ambiguous. The CDR3 spans 14 residues. V lost 8 bases, J lost 4 bases, and 17 bases lay in between. The germline CDR1 and CDR2 sequences are MDHEN and SYDVKM. CDR3 sequence: CASPPGIGSTEAFF. CDR3 nucleotides: TGTGCCAGCCCCCCAGGCATCGGGAGCACTGAAGCTTTCTTT. The variable domain in full, with the rest retrieved from reference TRBV28 and TRBJ1-1, is DVKVTQSSRYLVKRTGEKVFLECVQDMDHENMFWYRQDPGLGLRLIYFSYDVKMKEKGDIPEGYSVSREKKERFSLILESASTNQTSMYLCASPPGIGSTEAFFGQGTRLTVV.

The chain uses TRBV7-6 and TRBJ1-3; D unclear. Per the germline V gene, CDR1 is SGHVS and CDR2 is FNYEAQ. The CDR3 contains 16 residues. V lost 1 base to trimming and J lost 0 bases, with 10 bases between them. The chain's CDR3 is CASSLGSRNSGNTIYF. CDR3 DNA: TGTGCCAGCAGCTTAGGTAGTCGGAACTCTGGAAACACCATATATTTT.

V gene TRBV2 combines with J gene TRBJ2-3; maybe TRBD1 (6 bases). Germline V gene lookup returns CDR1 SNHLY and CDR2 FYNNEI. Trimming took off 7 bases at V and 0 bases at J, with 14 bases between the two ends. The CDR3 runs 15 residues. The CDR3 nucleotides read TGTGCCAGCACTCCGGGACAACCTAGCACAGATACGCAGTATTTT. This translates into CASTPGQPSTDTQYF. Full variable domain (missing parts from reference TRBV2 and TRBJ2-3): EPEVTQTPSHQVTQMGQEVILRCVPISNHLYFYWYRQILGQKVEFLVSFYNNEISEKSEIFDDQFSVERPDGSNFTLKIRSTKLEDSAMYFCASTPGQPSTDTQYFGPGTRLTVL.

The rearrangement uses TRBV5-1 and TRBJ2-5, with D unclear. The germline CDR1 and CDR2 sequences are SGHRS and YFSETQ. V lost 8 bases to trimming and J lost 3 bases, with 8 bases between them. This CDR3 contains 11 residues. CDR3 in DNA: TGCGCCAGTAAGAATAAAGAGACCCAGTACTTC. It specifies CASKNKETQYF. Supplemented by reference TRBV5-1 and TRBJ2-5, the full variable domain reads KAGVTQTPRYLIKTRGQQVTLSCSPISGHRSVSWYQQTPGQGLQFLFEYFSETQRNKGNFPGRFSGRQFSNSRSEMNVSTLELGDSALYLCASKNKETQYFGPGTRLLVL.

This clone showed up just once. V gene TRBV6-1 combines with J gene TRBJ2-2; 9 bases line up with TRBD1. Germline V lookup: CDR1 MNHNS, CDR2 SASEGT. This CDR3 is built from 14 residues. Losses at the gene ends were 8 bases for V and 8 bases for J; bases not matched to a gene: 9. As DNA, the CDR3 is TGTGCCAGCGGGACAGGGTCTCAGTCGGGGGAGCTGTTTTTT. Its protein product is CASGTGSQSGELFF.

V and J are TRBV5-6 and TRBJ1-2; 10 bases fit TRBD1. Trimming at V came to 4 bases and at J to 5 bases, leaving 8 bases not matched to a gene. The CDR3 has 15 amino acids. Germline V gene data show CDR1 as SGHDT and CDR2 as YYEEEE. The CDR3 DNA is TGTGCCAGCAGCGACCGACAGGGGGCTGTGTATGGCTACACCTTC. Residues: CASSDRQGAVYGYTF. Based on the CDR3 plus reference TRBV5-6 and TRBJ1-2, the full variable domain is DAGVTQSPTHLIKTRGQQVTLRCSPKSGHDTVSWYQQALGQGPQFIFQYYEEEERQRGNFPDRFSGHQFPNYSSELNVNALLLGDSALYLCASSDRQGAVYGYTFGSGTRLTVV.

The CDR3 spells CASSAAGRNTEAFF. The CDR3 bases are TGTGCCAGCAGCGCCGCCGGGAGGAACACTGAAGCTTTCTTT. The chain has TRBV9 and TRBJ1-1; D is undetermined. The germline V gene encodes CDR1 SGDLS and CDR2 YYNGEE. The V gene lost 3 bases and the J gene lost 1 base, with 10 bases spanning the gap. This CDR3 is built from 14 residues.

The chain links TRBV11-3 to TRBJ2-3, with TRBD2 matching over 8 bases. Per germline, CDR1 SGHNT and CDR2 YENEEA. The CDR3 runs to 13 residues. The junction had 3 bases not matched to a gene; V was cut back by 1 base and J by 9 bases. CDR3 in amino acids: CASSLVSGKTQYF. The CDR3 DNA reads TGTGCCAGCAGCTTAGTTAGCGGGAAGACGCAGTATTTT.

This clone was counted only a few times. The gene calls are TRBV15 and TRBJ1-5, with a weak D call TRBD1 (6 bases). V was pared by 1 base and J by 6 bases, with 22 bases between. The CDR3 totals 18 residues. Germline-derived CDR1 and CDR2 are LNHNV and YYDKDF (reference sequence). The DNA of the CDR3 is TGTGCCACCAGCAGAGCAGGGACCAAGGCCAACAGGGTTCAGCCCCAGCATTTT. Translation: CATSRAGTKANRVQPQHF.